Below are 10 T cell receptor beta chains sequenced from a single sample in a study of CD8 T cells in Susac syndrome. Reverse transcription of about 0.45 to 1 ug RNA was performed with random hexamers. TCRdb re-analysed the immunoSEQ multiplex PCR reads in MiXCR, keeping a single row per CDR3 protein. The sample includes some 100,000 distinct CDR3 sequences, 90% to 96% of them seen just once. What was sequenced was CD4+ T cells from PBMCs. The receptor set was obtained from a human donor in good health.

The J gene is TRBJ2-7, the V gene TRBV30; the match to TRBD1 covers 11 bases. J gave up 3 bases and V 3 bases, and 7 bases lay outside the gene matches. This CDR3 region has 15 residues. The V gene's germline CDR1 is GTSNPN and CDR2 SVGIG (reference sequence). CDR3 in DNA: TGTGCCTGGAGCGGTACCGGGACAGGGGGCTACGAGCAGTACTTC. This codes for CAWSGTGTGGYEQYF.

This chain's CDR3 is CASSRTASEKLFF. CDR3 bases: TGTGCCAGCAGCCGGACAGCTTCTGAAAAACTGTTTTTT. The J gene is TRBJ1-4, the V gene TRBV7-3, with D possibly matching TRBD1 (6 bases). CDR3 length equals 13 residues. V shed 5 bases and J shed 7 bases, with 11 bases lying between them. The germline V gene has CDR1 SGHTA and CDR2 FQGTGA.

The V and J genes are TRBV19 and TRBJ2-7, with D perhaps assigned TRBD1 or TRBD2 (5 bases each). V was cut by 5 bases and J by 6 bases, with 23 bases left in between. Germline-derived CDR1 and CDR2 are LNHDA and SQIVND (reference sequence). There are 16 residues in the CDR3. The CDR3 sequence is CASSLPGTVLTVEQYF. The CDR3, as DNA: TGTGCCAGTAGTTTACCCGGGACGGTGTTAACTGTCGAGCAGTACTTC.

The CDR3 loop reads CSVGRASWNYGYTF. CDR3 DNA sequence: TGCAGCGTGGGGAGGGCCTCATGGAACTATGGCTACACCTTC. This chain uses TRBV29-1 with TRBJ1-2, with D unresolved. V shed 6 bases and J shed 2 bases, with 16 bases lying between them. CDR3 length: 14 residues. Looked up from germline, CDR1 is SQVTM and CDR2 is ANQGSEA.

The chain joins TRBV29-1 to TRBJ2-5, with TRBD1 identical over 9 bases. The CDR3 totals 13 residues. CDR1 and CDR2 (germline): SQVTM, ANQGSEA. V shed 5 bases, J shed 2 bases, and the junction held 3 bases outside the gene matches. The CDR3 DNA sequence: TGCAGCGTTTTGACAGGGGGTCAAGAGACCCAGTACTTC. Residues: CSVLTGGQETQYF.

The chain is built from TRBV9 and TRBJ2-5, with TRBD1 identical over 7 bases. From germline, CDR1 is SGDLS and CDR2 YYNGEE. With V trimmed by 3 bases and J by 8 bases, 10 bases remained unmatched. The CDR3 runs to 14 residues. For the CDR3, the DNA is TGTGCCAGCAGCGGTACAGGGAAGGGGGCCACCCAGTACTTC. Amino acid sequence: CASSGTGKGATQYF. The full variable domain, in which reference TRBV9 and TRBJ2-5 provide the parts outside the CDR3, is DSGVTQTPKHLITATGQRVTLRCSPRSGDLSVYWYQQSLDQGLQFLIQYYNGEERAKGNILERFSAQQFPDLHSELNLSSLELGDSALYFCASSGTGKGATQYFGPGTRLLVL.

The chain combines TRBV28 with TRBJ1-2, with D maybe TRBD1 (5 bases). V was cut by 5 bases and J by 7 bases, with 11 bases left in between. The CDR3 contains 12 residues. Germline CDR1 MDHEN, CDR2 SYDVKM. CDR3 sequence (DNA): TGTGCCAGCAGTCGGGGGGAAAGTGGCTACACCTTC. This encodes CASSRGESGYTF.

The rearrangement links TRBV20-1 to TRBJ2-5; D unresolved. The CDR3 runs 14 residues. V lost 1 base, J lost 7 bases, and 16 bases lay in between. Germline-derived CDR1 and CDR2 are DFQATT and SNEGSKA (reference sequence). CDR3 coding DNA: TGCAGTGCTAGAGCCGGGCCTCAGCCCTCGACCCAGTACTTC. It yields the protein CSARAGPQPSTQYF.

The V and J genes are TRBV4-1 and TRBJ2-7; 16 bases are a match to TRBD2. Looked up from germline, CDR1 is MGHRA and CDR2 is YSYEKL. The CDR3 loop spans 17 amino acids. J gave up 3 bases and V 3 bases, and 5 bases lay outside the gene matches. CDR3 sequence (DNA): TGCGCCAGCAGCCAGGGACTAGCGGGAGGGTCGGACTACGAGCAGTACTTC. This codes for CASSQGLAGGSDYEQYF.

The chain has TRBV29-1 and TRBJ1-1; a weak D match, TRBD1 (5 bases). Germline values: CDR1 SQVTM, CDR2 ANQGSEA. The CDR3 sequence is 12 residues long. V was clipped by 6 bases and J by 1 base, with 9 bases between them. This CDR3 is CSVGGRNTEAFF. The CDR3 DNA reads TGCAGCGTCGGGGGTAGGAACACTGAAGCTTTCTTT.